These T cell receptor beta chains were read from a single sample in a study of blood T cell repertoires in COVID-19. Method: immunoSEQ multiplex PCR; TCRdb's copy keeps in-frame clones and lacks some. This table holds 250,000 to 300,000 clones, around 90% found once. Sequenced material: peripheral blood. The receptors come from a man aged 45-60 years with acute or convalescent COVID-19. The CDR3 runs from the conserved cysteine through the conserved F or W. The order of the fields is clone size, J gene, V gene, D gene, CDR3 DNA, CDR3 protein. The D gene is left open where the match is weak. Expanded clones are given a class, and other clones once, few, many or no size at all.

- | TRBJ2-5 | TRBV19 | - | TGTGCCAGTAGTATAGAAGCGCAGGGGCTGGAGACCCAGTACTTC | CASSIEAQGLETQYF
- | TRBJ2-7 | TRBV3-1/TRBV3-2 | TRBD1 | TGTGCCAGCAGCCAGGCCGGGACAGGTCCCTACGAGCAGTACTTC | CASSQAGTGPYEQYF
- | TRBJ2-2 | TRBV19 | TRBD1 | TGTGCCAGTAGTAAACAGGGGGGTCCGAACACCGGGGAGCTGTTTTTT | CASSKQGGPNTGELFF
- | TRBJ2-2 | TRBV18 | - | TGTGCCAGCTCACCCGGACAGATTTACACCGGGGAGCTGTTTTTT | CASSPGQIYTGELFF
- | TRBJ2-2 | TRBV5-1 | - | TGCGCCAGCAGGTTCAGGCCTACGAACACCGGGGAGCTGTTTTTT | CASRFRPTNTGELFF
few | TRBJ1-2 | TRBV3-1/TRBV3-2 | TRBD1 | TGTGCCAGCAGCCCGGAGACAGGGGAGATTTATGGCTACACCTTC | CASSPETGEIYGYTF
- | TRBJ1-5 | TRBV19 | - | TGTGCCAGTAGTATAGCACAGGCGCGCCAGCCCCAGCATTTT | CASSIAQARQPQHF
once | TRBJ1-2 | TRBV5-6 | TRBD1 | TGTGCCAGCAGCCAGGGACAGACGCTCTATGGCTACACCTTC | CASSQGQTLYGYTF
many | TRBJ2-2 | TRBV5-1 | - | TGCGCCAGCAGCTTATCCGGGAACACCGGGGAGCTGTTTTTT | CASSLSGNTGELFF
- | TRBJ1-2 | TRBV10-2 | TRBD1 | TGCGCCAGCAGTCCCCAGGGGGTGCATGGCTACACCTTC | CASSPQGVHGYTF
- | TRBJ2-3 | TRBV2 | TRBD1 | TGTGCCAGCAGTGCTGGGGACAGGGGGTCAGATACGCAGTATTTT | CASSAGDRGSDTQYF
- | TRBJ2-7 | TRBV5-6 | TRBD1 | TGTGCCAGCAGCTTGTATGACAGGGGGCTTGAGCAGTACTTC | CASSLYDRGLEQYF
- | TRBJ2-3 | TRBV6-6 | - | TGTGCCAGCAGTTCTAGGGGGGGCCAGACAGATACGCAGTATTTT | CASSSRGGQTDTQYF
- | TRBJ2-7 | TRBV4-1 | TRBD1 | TGCGCCAGCAGCCCGTCAATGACAGGGCCCTACGAGCAGTACTTC | CASSPSMTGPYEQYF
once | TRBJ2-7 | TRBV5-4 | TRBD1 | TGTGCCAGCAGCCCGGTGGGGGGACAGGGTCTCTACGAGCAGTACTTC | CASSPVGGQGLYEQYF
- | TRBJ1-2 | TRBV19 | - | TGTGCCAGTAGTATTACAGGGTCGAGGGGCTACACCTTC | CASSITGSRGYTF
- | TRBJ1-2 | TRBV7-9 | - | TGTGCCAGCAGCTCGACAGGTTTTCGCACCTTC | CASSSTGFRTF
- | TRBJ2-5 | TRBV2 | TRBD1 | TGTGCCAGCAAGGGGACAGGGTGGGAGACCCAGTACTTC | CASKGTGWETQYF
- | TRBJ1-2 | TRBV3-1/TRBV3-2 | - | TGTGCCAGCAGCCCCGGGACACGGTATGGCTACACCTTC | CASSPGTRYGYTF
- | TRBJ1-2 | TRBV5-4 | - | TGTGCCAGCAGCCCGCCTTGGGGGGGTACTAACTATGGCTACACCTTC | CASSPPWGGTNYGYTF
- | TRBJ1-4 | TRBV6-5 | TRBD1 | TGTGCCAGCAGTTACTCTCGGACAGGGGCCTACGAAAAACTGTTTTTT | CASSYSRTGAYEKLFF
- | TRBJ1-1 | TRBV3-1/TRBV3-2 | TRBD1 | TGTGCCAGCAGCAGCCGGGACAGGGATGCCGAAGCTTTCTTT | CASSSRDRDAEAFF
- | TRBJ2-2 | TRBV10-3 | - | TGTGCCATCAGTGACAATCAAGCCCGGGAGCCACTTAACACCGGGGAGCTGTTTTTT | CAISDNQAREPLNTGELFF
- | TRBJ1-1 | TRBV3-1/TRBV3-2 | - | TGTGCCAGCAGCCAAGGGGAGTCTAGGGCTTTCTTT | CASSQGESRAFF
- | TRBJ1-1 | TRBV10-1 | - | TGCGCCAGCAGTGAGGCGGGGGGGGTACTCCGCTTT | CASSEAGGVLRF
- | TRBJ1-6 | TRBV6-4 | TRBD1 | TGTGCCAGTGACAGGGGTACCTCCTATAATTCACCCCTCCACTTT | CASDRGTSYNSPLHF
once | TRBJ2-3 | TRBV9 | - | TGTGCCAGCAGCCCCGCGGGGAGGCCGCAGTATTTT | CASSPAGRPQYF
- | TRBJ2-7 | TRBV11-2 | - | TGTGCCAGCAGCCGTGAGTCCTACGAGCAGTACTTC | CASSRESYEQYF
- | TRBJ1-1 | TRBV13 | - | TGTGCCAGCAGCTTACGGCGGACTGAAGCTTTCTTT | CASSLRRTEAFF
- | TRBJ1-3 | TRBV6-5 | - | TGTGCCAGCAGTTACTCCTCCAGGGGAGATGGAAACACCATATATTTT | CASSYSSRGDGNTIYF
- | TRBJ1-2 | TRBV20-1 | - | TGCAGTGCTGGCGGGGGTTATGGCTACACCTTC | CSAGGGYGYTF
few | TRBJ2-7 | TRBV5-6 | - | TGTGCCAGCAGCTTGGACAGGCTATCCTACGAGCAGTACTTC | CASSLDRLSYEQYF
- | TRBJ2-7 | TRBV5-1 | - | TGCGCCAGCAGCTTGGCGGTGGGGGGGCATTACGAGCAGTACTTC | CASSLAVGGHYEQYF
- | TRBJ1-3 | TRBV27 | - | TGTGCCAGCAGTTCCCAGGGTTCTGGAAACACCATATATTTT | CASSSQGSGNTIYF
- | TRBJ1-6 | TRBV27 | - | TGTGCCAGCAGTTTCGGGGATTATAATTCACCCCTCCACTTT | CASSFGDYNSPLHF
- | TRBJ1-2 | TRBV7-9 | TRBD1 | TGTGCCAGCAGCCAGGGGGACTATGGCTACACCTTC | CASSQGDYGYTF
few | TRBJ2-1 | TRBV11-2 | TRBD2 | TGTGCCAGCAGCTTAGAACCCGGGGGGGCCCAACTGTTCTTC | CASSLEPGGAQLFF
- | TRBJ2-5 | TRBV3-1/TRBV3-2 | TRBD2 | TGTGCCAGCAGTCAGAGCGGGGGAGGTTGGGAGACCCAGTACTTC | CASSQSGGGWETQYF
- | TRBJ1-1 | TRBV19 | - | TGTGCCAGTAGTATAGGGGCCAGCTTGAACACTGAAGCTTTCTTT | CASSIGASLNTEAFF
- | TRBJ1-6 | TRBV27 | - | TGTGCCAGCAGTTTCCTTAATTCACCCCTCCACTTT | CASSFLNSPLHF
- | TRBJ2-4 | TRBV7-9 | - | TGTGCCAGCAGCTTAGTTAGCAGGGTCGAAAACATTCAGTACTTC | CASSLVSRVENIQYF
- | TRBJ2-3 | TRBV29-1 | TRBD2 | TGCAGCGGCCAGACTAGCGGGGGAGTCACAGATACGCAGTATTTT | CSGQTSGGVTDTQYF
- | TRBJ2-3 | TRBV29-1 | TRBD2 | TGCAGCGTTGACAAGCGGGGGGCAGATACGCAGTATTTT | CSVDKRGADTQYF
- | TRBJ1-2 | TRBV19 | TRBD1 | TGTGCCAGTCTACGAGGGGGCCTCGATTCTAACTATGGCTACACCTTC | CASLRGGLDSNYGYTF
once | TRBJ1-4 | TRBV5-6 | - | TGTGCCAGCAGCTTGGCCGGAGAGTTCCAGAATGAAAAACTGTTTTTT | CASSLAGEFQNEKLFF
- | TRBJ2-1 | TRBV25-1 | - | TGTGCCAGCAGTGACCTCGCAGGGATCTCTGATGAGCAGTTCTTC | CASSDLAGISDEQFF
- | TRBJ2-1 | TRBV3-1/TRBV3-2 | TRBD2 | TGTGCCAGCAGCCCGGGACTAGCGGACTACAATGAGCAGTTCTTC | CASSPGLADYNEQFF
- | TRBJ1-5 | TRBV5-4 | TRBD1 | TGTGCCAGCAGCTCGGGACCCCAGGGGGTCGGTAGCAATCAGCCCCAGCATTTT | CASSSGPQGVGSNQPQHF
- | TRBJ2-5 | TRBV30 | - | TGTGCCTGGAGTGTAGGAGGGCGGATCCAAGAGACCCAGTACTTC | CAWSVGGRIQETQYF